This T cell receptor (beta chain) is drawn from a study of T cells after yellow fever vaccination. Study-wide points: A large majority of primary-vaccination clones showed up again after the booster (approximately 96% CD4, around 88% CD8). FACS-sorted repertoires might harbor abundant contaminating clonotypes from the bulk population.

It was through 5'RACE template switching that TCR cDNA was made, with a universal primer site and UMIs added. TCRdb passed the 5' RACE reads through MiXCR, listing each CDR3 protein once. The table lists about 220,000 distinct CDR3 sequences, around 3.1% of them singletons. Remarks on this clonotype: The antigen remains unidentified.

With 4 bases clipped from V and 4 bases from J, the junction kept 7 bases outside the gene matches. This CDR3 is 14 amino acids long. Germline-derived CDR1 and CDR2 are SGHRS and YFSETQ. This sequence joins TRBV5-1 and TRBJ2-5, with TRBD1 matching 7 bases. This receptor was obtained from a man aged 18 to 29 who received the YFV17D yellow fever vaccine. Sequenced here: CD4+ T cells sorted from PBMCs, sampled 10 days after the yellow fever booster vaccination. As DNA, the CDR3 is TGCGCCAGCAGCCTAAGACCAGGGGGAGAGACCCAGTACTTC. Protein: CASSLRPGGETQYF.